What follows is one TCR beta chain and its context. The antigen is undetermined. MiXCR, applied by TCRdb to the 5' RACE reads, yields one record per CDR3 protein. The table shows approximately 60,000 distinct CDR3 sequences, with 20% to 25% occurring only once. Findings and limits, study-wide: The larger-cohort validation was restricted to a single TCR beta V-J rearrangement rather than whole repertoires. The TCR gene usage of tumor memory CD4+ T cells clustered together with blood and lymph node memory CD4+ cells and with lymph node naive CD4+ cells.

Trimming removed 8 bases from V and 4 bases from J, with 11 bases in between. The CDR3 is 13 amino acids. The germline V gene has CDR1 SEHNR and CDR2 FQNEAQ (reference sequence). Memory CD4+ cells were defined as CD4+CD45RO+CD25-. The chain carries TRBV7-9 and TRBJ2-2; D possibly matches TRBD1 or TRBD2 (5 bases each). The TCR originated in a female donor with breast cancer. The sequenced sample consisted of memory CD4+ T cells sorted from a lymph node. Specified subset: memory CD4+ T cells, CD4+CD45RO+CD25-. The CDR3 reads CASRRGPTGELFF. The CDR3 nucleotides are TGTGCCAGCCGACGGGGACCCACCGGGGAGCTGTTTTTT.